This T cell receptor beta chain was observed in a study of liver allograft versus peripheral blood T cells. At the level of the study: Recipients' peripheral blood served as the comparator for T cell receptor repertoires in transplanted livers.

The germline CDR1 and CDR2 sequences are LNHNV and YYDKDF (reference sequence). J gave up 2 bases and V 0 bases, and 3 bases lay outside the gene matches. The CDR3 is made up of 15 amino acids. TCRdb re-called the reads with MiXCR, one entry per CDR3 protein. The table lists about 6,000 distinct CDR3 sequences, about 16% of them singletons. This clonotype appeared many times. The receptor comes from a human patient who had a liver transplant. Some T cells may be provided by the graft donor. J is TRBJ2-7 and V is TRBV15, with TRBD1 matching over 8 bases. CDR3 nucleotides: TGTGCCACCAGCAGAGATGGGACAGGAGCCTACGAGCAGTACTTC. Encoded protein: CATSRDGTGAYEQYF.